This TCR beta chain was identified during a study of blood T cells in healthy people across ages. A second PCR of roughly 7 to 11 cycles used a sample-barcoded 5' primer and a J-beta primer mix. TCRdb reprocessed the 5' RACE reads via MiXCR and lists one record per CDR3 protein. The sample carries about 1.5 million distinct CDR3 sequences, approximately 42% recorded once. Sample donors were healthy Caucasian individuals that came from Russia, aged roughly 6 to 90. Each donor's blood draw was 7.5 to 10 milliliters of peripheral blood. The study's findings and limits: TCR beta diversity per million T cells fell roughly linearly with age. Donors of long life had a larger count of naive CD4+ cells and greater diversity than aged donors.

V lost 1 base, J lost 2 bases, and 12 bases lay in between. Germline loops: CDR1 SEHNR, CDR2 FQNEAQ (reference sequence). The length of the CDR3 is 15 residues. To note about this clonotype: Antigen unknown.

The TCR was taken from a woman in her late teens or twenties in good health. Sequencing was performed on blood. The chain has TRBV7-9 and TRBJ2-7; unclear D gene. CDR3 protein: CASSLGRFEPYEQYF. CDR3 in DNA: TGTGCCAGCAGCTTAGGCAGGTTCGAGCCCTACGAGCAGTACTTC.